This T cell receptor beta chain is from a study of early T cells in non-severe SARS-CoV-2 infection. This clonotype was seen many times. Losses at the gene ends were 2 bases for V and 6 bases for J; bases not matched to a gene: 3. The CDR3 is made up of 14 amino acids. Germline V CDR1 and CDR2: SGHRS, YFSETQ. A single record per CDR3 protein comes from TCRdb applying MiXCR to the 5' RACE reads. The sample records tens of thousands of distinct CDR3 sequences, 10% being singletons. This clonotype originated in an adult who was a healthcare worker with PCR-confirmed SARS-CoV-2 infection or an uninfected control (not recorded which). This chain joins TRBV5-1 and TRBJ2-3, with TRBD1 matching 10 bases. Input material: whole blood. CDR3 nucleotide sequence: TGCGCCAGCAGCTTTAGACAGGGGGCCGATACGCAGTATTTT. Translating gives CASSFRQGADTQYF.